This TCR beta chain derives from a study of blood T cell repertoires in COVID-19. Produced via immunoSEQ multiplex PCR; TCRdb's table is partial and in-frame only. The profile shows hundreds of thousands of clones, under 90% of them singletons. V shed 0 bases and J 14 bases; nucleotides not matched to a gene: 10. The CDR3 is 15 residues long. CDR1 SGHTA and CDR2 FQGNSA come from the germline V gene. Material: PBMCs or T cells enriched from blood (not recorded which). The source is a man aged 35 to 55 who had recovered from COVID-19. The J gene is TRBJ2-1, the V gene TRBV7-2, with 10 bases fitting TRBD2. CDR3 sequence: CASSLAPLAGANEFF. In DNA, the CDR3 is TGTGCCAGCAGCTTAGCACCTCTAGCGGGGGCGAATGAGTTCTTC.